This TCR beta chain was captured in a study of blood T cell repertoires in COVID-19. Study overall: Donors in the United States, Italy and Spain gave samples during acute or convalescent COVID-19. The analysed material was cDNA or gDNA that came from T cells, B-cell-depleted T cells, or PBMCs.

The germline CDR1 and CDR2 sequences are SGHAT and FQNNGV. The V segment lost 5 bases and the J segment 4 bases; nucleotides outside the gene matches: 9. The CDR3 length is 17 residues. Source study methods: It was from reference gene primer amplification that nucleated cell counts were estimated. Assay: immunoSEQ multiplex PCR; the TCRdb copy retains only in-frame clones and omits some. Clone size and V and J calls were adopted from that table, with D and trimming inferred from the DNA. The sample carries more than 150,000 clones, 85% to 95% recorded once. The receptor was isolated from a man aged 50-60 years with acute or convalescent COVID-19. V gene TRBV11-2 combines with J gene TRBJ2-3; TRBD2 matches at 13 bases. Sequencing was done on a sample of peripheral blood. CDR3 protein: CASSPGLAGPIADTQYF. CDR3 in DNA: TGTGCCAGCAGCCCGGGACTAGCGGGACCGATCGCAGATACGCAGTATTTT.